This is a list of T cell receptor beta chains from one sample in a study of blood T cell repertoires in COVID-19. Measured with immunoSEQ multiplex PCR; TCRdb has only the in-frame clones, and not every one. The sample holds some 300,000 clones, roughly 90% seen once. Sequencing used PBMCs or T cells enriched from blood (not recorded which). These receptors originate from a woman aged 40 to 50 who had recovered from COVID-19. CDR3s include the opening cysteine and the closing phenylalanine or tryptophan. A D gene is named only where the DNA matches it firmly. Some rows mark clone size as missing; the rest say once, few, many or name a class of expanded clone.

D	size	V	J	CDR3	DNA
TRBD2	-	TRBV5-1	TRBJ2-1	CASSLEVAGGDEQFF	TGCGCCAGCAGCTTGGAGGTTGCGGGAGGCGATGAGCAGTTCTTC
-	-	TRBV3-1/TRBV3-2	TRBJ1-6	CASSQIQGSGLHF	TGTGCCAGCAGCCAGATACAGGGTTCGGGTCTCCACTTT
TRBD1	-	TRBV30	TRBJ1-5	CAWSGWDRGGNQPQHF	TGTGCCTGGAGCGGATGGGACAGGGGGGGCAATCAGCCCCAGCATTTT
-	-	TRBV7-2	TRBJ1-1	CASSSAGIWTEAFF	TGTGCCAGCAGCTCTGCCGGTATTTGGACTGAAGCTTTCTTT
TRBD1	-	TRBV5-1	TRBJ1-2	CASSLGQGGTNYGYTF	TGCGCCAGCAGCTTAGGACAGGGAGGGACTAACTATGGCTACACCTTC
-	-	TRBV19	TRBJ1-4	CASSRLGEKLFF	TGTGCCAGTAGTAGGTTGGGCGAAAAACTGTTTTTT
TRBD1	-	TRBV5-4	TRBJ1-4	CASSPGDRGEGEKLFF	TGTGCCAGCAGCCCAGGAGACAGGGGCGAGGGGGAAAAACTGTTTTTT
-	-	TRBV21-1	TRBJ2-7	CASSTWRGTGGGEQYF	TGTGCCAGCAGCACTTGGCGCGGGACAGGGGGCGGCGAGCAGTACTTC
-	-	TRBV6-5	TRBJ2-3	CASSSPAAHTDTQYF	TGTGCCAGCAGTTCCCCAGCGGCCCACACAGATACGCAGTATTTT
TRBD2	-	TRBV4-3	TRBJ2-1	CASSQEVGRSSYNEQFF	TGCGCCAGCAGCCAAGAGGTCGGGAGGAGCTCCTACAATGAGCAGTTCTTC
-	-	TRBV11-2	TRBJ2-7	CASSPFSREAYEQYF	TGTGCCAGCAGCCCCTTTAGCAGAGAAGCCTACGAGCAGTACTTC
-	-	TRBV7-3	TRBJ2-3	CASSLDSDTQYF	TGTGCCAGCAGCTTGGACTCCGATACGCAGTATTTT
TRBD1	few	TRBV24-1	TRBJ2-1	CATSLSGDRGRNEQFF	TGTGCCACCAGTCTGTCGGGGGACAGGGGGCGTAATGAGCAGTTCTTC
-	-	TRBV14	TRBJ2-1	CASSPPDNYNEQFF	TGTGCCAGCAGCCCCCCTGACAACTACAATGAGCAGTTCTTC
-	-	TRBV4-1	TRBJ2-1	CASSQDIGGPTYNEQFF	TGCGCCAGCAGCCAAGATATAGGCGGGCCAACCTACAATGAGCAGTTCTTC
TRBD1	few	TRBV18	TRBJ1-6	CASSRSPDRENSPLHF	TGTGCCAGCTCACGTTCCCCGGACAGGGAAAATTCACCCCTCCACTTT
-	once	TRBV29-1	TRBJ1-1	CSCTPGDTEAFF	TGCAGCTGTACACCCGGGGACACTGAAGCTTTCTTT
TRBD1	once	TRBV30	TRBJ2-7	CAWSVRQGTYEQYF	TGTGCCTGGAGTGTACGACAGGGGACCTACGAGCAGTACTTC
-	-	TRBV28	TRBJ1-1	CASRYAGASAEAFF	TGTGCCAGCAGATACGCAGGGGCCAGTGCTGAAGCTTTCTTT
-	once	TRBV7-2	TRBJ2-7	CASSSNRATYEQYF	TGTGCCAGCAGCTCAAACAGGGCCACCTACGAGCAGTACTTC
-	-	TRBV4-3	TRBJ1-1	CASSQDYRLQTEAFF	TGCGCCAGCAGCCAAGATTACAGGCTTCAGACTGAAGCTTTCTTT
TRBD2	-	TRBV7-9	TRBJ2-1	CASRASGDNEQFF	TGTGCCAGCAGGGCTAGCGGAGACAATGAGCAGTTCTTC
-	-	TRBV6-2/TRBV6-3	TRBJ2-5	CASSYLGQPRETQYF	TGTGCCAGCAGTTACTTGGGCCAGCCCCGCGAGACCCAGTACTTC
-	-	TRBV6-2/TRBV6-3	TRBJ2-7	CASSYSGADYEQYF	TGTGCCAGCAGTTACTCAGGGGCAGACTACGAGCAGTACTTC
TRBD2	-	TRBV2	TRBJ2-3	CASKLAGRSGDTQYF	TGTGCCAGCAAACTAGCGGGAAGAAGTGGAGATACGCAGTATTTT
TRBD1	-	TRBV10-1	TRBJ1-5	CASSDETGEEGGNQPQHF	TGCGCCAGCAGTGACGAGACAGGGGAGGAGGGTGGCAATCAGCCCCAGCATTTT
-	once	TRBV7-2	TRBJ1-1	CASSLQGYTEAFF	TGTGCCAGCAGCTTACAGGGGTATACTGAAGCTTTCTTT
-	-	TRBV4-1	TRBJ2-7	CASSRMSQAISYEQYF	TGCGCCAGCAGCCGTATGTCACAGGCCATCTCCTACGAGCAGTACTTC
-	-	TRBV29-1	TRBJ2-1	CSVFTYNEQFF	TGCAGCGTTTTCACCTACAATGAGCAGTTCTTC
-	-	TRBV30	TRBJ1-1	CAWSRPSPGGHTEAFF	TGTGCCTGGAGCCGTCCCTCGCCCGGGGGTCACACTGAAGCTTTCTTT